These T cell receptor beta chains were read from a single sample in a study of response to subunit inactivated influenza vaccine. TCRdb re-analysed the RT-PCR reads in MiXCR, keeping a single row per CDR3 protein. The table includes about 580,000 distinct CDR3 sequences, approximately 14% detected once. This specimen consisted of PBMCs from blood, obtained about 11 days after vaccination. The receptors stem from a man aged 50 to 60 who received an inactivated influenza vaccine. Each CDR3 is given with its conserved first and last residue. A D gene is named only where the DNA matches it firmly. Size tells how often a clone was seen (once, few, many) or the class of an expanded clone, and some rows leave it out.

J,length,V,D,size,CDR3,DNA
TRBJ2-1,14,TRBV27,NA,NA,CASSLRQAQSEQFF,TGTGCCAGCAGTTTAAGACAGGCCCAGAGTGAGCAGTTCTTC
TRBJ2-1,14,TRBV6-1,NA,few,CASISGGPGNEQFF,TGTGCCAGCATCAGTGGGGGGCCTGGGAATGAGCAGTTCTTC
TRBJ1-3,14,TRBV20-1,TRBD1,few,CSATQGARGNTIYF,TGCAGTGCTACACAGGGGGCGAGAGGAAACACCATATATTTT
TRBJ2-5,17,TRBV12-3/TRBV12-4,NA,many,CASSLSIFRRGQETQYF,TGTGCCAGCAGTTTAAGTATATTCCGGAGGGGCCAAGAGACCCAGTACTTC
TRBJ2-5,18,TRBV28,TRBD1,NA,CASSLWDRGPFGKETQYF,TGTGCCAGCAGTTTGTGGGACAGGGGGCCTTTTGGGAAAGAGACCCAGTACTTC
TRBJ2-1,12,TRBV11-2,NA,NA,CASSFDLSEQFF,TGTGCCAGCAGCTTCGACCTGTCAGAGCAGTTCTTC
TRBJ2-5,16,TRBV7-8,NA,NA,CASSLRLSQAQETQYF,TGTGCCAGCAGCTTGAGGCTTTCACAGGCCCAAGAGACCCAGTACTTC
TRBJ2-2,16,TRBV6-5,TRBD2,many,CASSWASGANTGELFF,TGTGCCAGCAGTTGGGCTAGCGGTGCGAACACCGGGGAGCTGTTTTTT
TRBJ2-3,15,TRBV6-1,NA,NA,CASRAQGSGVDTQYF,TGTGCCAGCAGGGCACAGGGATCCGGTGTCGATACGCAGTATTTT
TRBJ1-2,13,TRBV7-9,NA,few,CAVSESVRRGYTF,TGTGCCGTATCCGAGTCCGTTAGAAGGGGCTACACCTTC
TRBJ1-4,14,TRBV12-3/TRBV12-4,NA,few,CASRAVGSNEKLFF,TGTGCCAGCAGGGCCGTGGGCTCTAATGAAAAACTGTTTTTT
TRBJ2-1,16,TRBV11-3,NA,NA,CASSLGQGFSYNEQFF,TGTGCCAGCAGCTTAGGCCAGGGATTCTCCTACAATGAGCAGTTCTTC
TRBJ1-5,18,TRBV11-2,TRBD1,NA,CASSSKGQGLYSNQPQHF,TGTGCCAGCAGCTCCAAAGGACAGGGCCTTTATAGCAATCAGCCCCAGCATTTT
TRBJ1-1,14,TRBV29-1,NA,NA,CSVEGSGRYTEAFF,TGCAGCGTTGAGGGTTCCGGGCGGTACACTGAAGCTTTCTTT
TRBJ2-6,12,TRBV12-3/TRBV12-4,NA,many,CASSSGANVLTF,TGTGCCAGCAGTTCCGGGGCCAACGTCCTGACTTTC
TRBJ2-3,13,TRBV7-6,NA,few,CASSLVGDDTQYF,TGTGCCAGCAGCTTAGTGGGGGATGATACGCAGTATTTT
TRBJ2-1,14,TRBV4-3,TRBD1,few,CASSMGQGYNEQFF,TGCGCCAGCAGTATGGGACAGGGGTACAATGAGCAGTTCTTC
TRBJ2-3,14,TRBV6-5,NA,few,CASSYSSPADTQYF,TGTGCCAGCAGTTACAGCTCGCCGGCCGATACGCAGTATTTT
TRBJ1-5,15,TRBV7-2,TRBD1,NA,CASSSGQGASQPQHF,TGTGCCAGCAGCTCGGGACAGGGGGCTTCACAGCCCCAGCATTTT
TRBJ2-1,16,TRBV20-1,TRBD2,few,CSATRLAGVSYNEQFF,TGCAGTGCGACCCGACTAGCGGGAGTTTCCTACAATGAGCAGTTCTTC
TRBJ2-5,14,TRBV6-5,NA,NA,CASSYSGRQETQYF,TGTGCCAGCAGTTACTCGGGCAGGCAAGAGACCCAGTACTTC
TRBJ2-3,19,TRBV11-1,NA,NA,CASSLALGRRRRSTDTQYF,TGTGCCAGCAGCTTAGCGTTGGGTAGACGAAGGAGAAGCACAGATACGCAGTATTTT
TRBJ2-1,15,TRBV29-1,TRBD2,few,CSVDASGGRAYEQFF,TGCAGCGTTGATGCTTCGGGCGGGAGGGCCTATGAGCAGTTCTTC
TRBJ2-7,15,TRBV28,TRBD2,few,CASSSRLAGSHEQYF,TGTGCCAGCAGTTCCAGACTAGCGGGAAGTCACGAGCAGTACTTC
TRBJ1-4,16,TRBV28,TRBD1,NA,CASSFTLPDREEKLFF,TGTGCCAGCAGTTTCACCCTTCCCGACAGGGAAGAAAAACTGTTTTTT
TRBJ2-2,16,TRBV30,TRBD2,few,CAWSPLAGGRAGELFF,TGTGCCTGGAGCCCTCTAGCGGGAGGAAGGGCCGGGGAGCTGTTTTTT
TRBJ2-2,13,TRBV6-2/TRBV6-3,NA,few,CALLADNTGELFF,TGTGCCCTACTGGCGGATAACACCGGGGAGCTGTTTTTT
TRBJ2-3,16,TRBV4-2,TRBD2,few,CASSQHGTRSTDTQYF,TGTGCCAGCAGCCAACACGGGACTAGGTCCACAGATACGCAGTATTTT
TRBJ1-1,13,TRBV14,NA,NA,CASSQIPGTEAFF,TGTGCCAGCAGCCAAATTCCCGGGACTGAAGCTTTCTTT
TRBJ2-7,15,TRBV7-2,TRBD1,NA,CASSWGQGAAYEQYF,TGTGCCAGCAGCTGGGGACAGGGTGCCGCCTACGAGCAGTACTTC
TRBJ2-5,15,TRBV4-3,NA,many,CASSLNGQKQETQYF,TGCGCCAGCAGCCTGAACGGTCAGAAACAAGAGACCCAGTACTTC
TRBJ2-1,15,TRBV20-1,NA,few,CSARDRAGDFNEQFF,TGCAGTGCTAGAGATCGAGCGGGTGACTTCAATGAGCAGTTCTTC
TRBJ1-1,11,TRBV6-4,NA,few,CASSVYPEAFF,TGTGCCAGCAGTGTCTATCCTGAAGCTTTCTTT
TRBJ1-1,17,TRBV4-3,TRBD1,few,CASSQDWGNRGNTEAFF,TGCGCCAGCAGCCAAGATTGGGGTAACAGGGGGAACACTGAAGCTTTCTTT
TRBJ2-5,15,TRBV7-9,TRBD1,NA,CASSQDRGVGETQYF,TGTGCCAGCAGCCAGGACAGGGGAGTTGGGGAGACCCAGTACTTC
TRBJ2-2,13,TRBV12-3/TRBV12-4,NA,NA,CASRRTDTGELFF,TGTGCCAGCAGGCGGACAGACACCGGGGAGCTGTTTTTT
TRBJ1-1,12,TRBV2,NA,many,CATQQLNTEAFF,TGTGCCACCCAACAGTTAAACACTGAAGCTTTCTTT
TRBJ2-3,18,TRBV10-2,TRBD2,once,CASSNAPGGGARGDTQYF,TGCGCCAGCAGCAACGCCCCCGGCGGGGGGGCAAGGGGAGATACGCAGTATTTT
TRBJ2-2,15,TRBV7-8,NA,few,CASSLGRMGAGELFF,TGTGCCAGCAGCTTAGGAAGAATGGGAGCCGGGGAGCTGTTTTTT
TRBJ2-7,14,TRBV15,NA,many,CATSRDPGTYEQYF,TGTGCCACCAGCAGAGACCCAGGGACCTACGAGCAGTACTTC